This T cell receptor (beta chain) was observed in a study of T cell changes during pregnancy in multiple sclerosis. Generated by immunoSEQ multiplex PCR, the TCRdb table keeps only in-frame clones and is missing some. The sample has about 110,000 clones; around 90% are singletons. Germline CDR1 reads SGHAT; CDR2 reads FQNNGV. Trimming took off 0 bases at V and 5 bases at J, with 10 bases between the two ends. This CDR3 has 14 amino acids. The chain joins TRBV11-2 to TRBJ2-5; D is perhaps TRBD1 (7 bases). This sample comprised peripheral blood, obtained before pregnancy. This sequence was found in a female donor with multiple sclerosis, enrolled in a pregnancy study. The CDR3: CASSLDAGGETQYF. The CDR3 DNA reads TGTGCCAGCAGCTTAGACGCAGGGGGGGAGACCCAGTACTTC.